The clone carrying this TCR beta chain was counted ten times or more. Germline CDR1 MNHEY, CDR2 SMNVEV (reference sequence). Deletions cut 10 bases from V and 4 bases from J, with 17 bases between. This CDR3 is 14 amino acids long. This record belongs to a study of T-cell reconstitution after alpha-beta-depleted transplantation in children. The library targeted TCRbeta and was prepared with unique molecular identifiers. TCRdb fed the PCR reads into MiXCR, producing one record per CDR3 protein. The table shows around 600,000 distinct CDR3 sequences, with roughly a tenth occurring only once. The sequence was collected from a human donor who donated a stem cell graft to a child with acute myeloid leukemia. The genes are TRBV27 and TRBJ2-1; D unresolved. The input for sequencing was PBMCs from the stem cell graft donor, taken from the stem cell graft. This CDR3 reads CATKVGPPYNEQFF. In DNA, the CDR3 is TGTGCCACCAAGGTCGGACCACCATACAATGAGCAGTTCTTC.